One and the same sample provided the 23 T cell receptor beta chains below, sequenced in a study of long-term antiretroviral therapy in people with HIV. At the survey level, the v3.0 immunoSEQ assay was run. TCRdb's copy holds only in-frame clones and misses some; the assay was immunoSEQ multiplex PCR. The sample has some 35,000 clones, roughly 82% seen once. Material: unsorted PBMCs, obtained 0.6 years after starting antiretroviral therapy. These receptor sequences come from a man younger than 35 with HIV.

The table lists this clone with a count of one. The chain links TRBV2 to TRBJ2-5; 10 bases map to TRBD2. The trim removed 5 bases at V and 5 bases at J, leaving 8 bases unmatched. Germline loops: CDR1 SNHLY, CDR2 FYNNEI. The CDR3 is 15 amino acids. The CDR3 reads CASSRALAGDETQYF. In nucleotides, the CDR3 is TGTGCCAGCAGTAGAGCGCTAGCGGGAGATGAGACCCAGTACTTC.

This clone occurred a few times. V and J are TRBV6-5 and TRBJ2-1; D uncertain. The CDR3 contains 11 residues. Trimming took off 6 bases at V and 11 bases at J, with 11 bases between the two ends. The germline V gene encodes CDR1 MNHEY and CDR2 SVGAGI. As DNA, the CDR3 is TGTGCCAGCAGCTATCGACGGAAGCAGTTCTTC. The encoded protein is CASSYRRKQFF.

This clone was picked up a small number of times. The V and J genes are TRBV7-9 and TRBJ1-5; D remains ambiguous. CDR1 is SEHNR and CDR2 is FQNEAQ in the germline V gene (reference sequence). The CDR3 runs 12 residues. V was shortened by 3 bases and J by 4 bases, with 4 bases between the two germline ends. CDR3 DNA sequence: TGTGCCAGCAGCTTCGTAAATCAGCCCCAGCATTTT. Amino acids: CASSFVNQPQHF.

The chain links TRBV7-2 to TRBJ2-2; 11 nucleotides line up with TRBD2. V gave up 5 bases and J gave up 5 bases; unmatched junction bases: 4. This CDR3 is 15 amino acids long. Germline V gene sequence: CDR1 SGHTA, CDR2 FQGNSA. The CDR3 region is CASSSSGGVTGELFF. The DNA for the CDR3 is TGTGCCAGCAGCAGTAGCGGGGGGGTTACCGGGGAGCTGTTTTTT.

The V and J genes are TRBV10-3 and TRBJ1-4, with unresolved D. V lost 4 bases, J lost 1 base, and 7 bases lay in between. Germline V gives CDR1 ENHRY, CDR2 SYGVKD. The CDR3 sequence is 14 residues long. The CDR3 loop reads CAISGHETNEKLFF. CDR3 DNA sequence: TGTGCCATCAGTGGACACGAAACTAATGAAAAACTGTTTTTT.

This chain connects TRBV5-6 to TRBJ1-3, with D unclear. The CDR3 covers 13 residues. V lost 4 bases to trimming and J lost 4 bases, with 9 bases between them. CDR1 is SGHDT and CDR2 is YYEEEE in the germline V gene. The CDR3 is CASSLLGGNTIYF. The CDR3 DNA reads TGTGCCAGCAGCCTGTTGGGGGGAAACACCATATATTTT.

In its sample, this clone was seen a few times. This chain links TRBV27 with TRBJ2-7; perhaps D is TRBD1 or TRBD2 (5 bases each). V lost 4 bases, J lost 5 bases, and 21 bases lay in between. Germline assignment: CDR1 MNHEY and CDR2 SMNVEV (reference sequence). The CDR3 sequence is 16 residues long. CDR3 sequence reads: CASSSHSGTMSHEQYF. The DNA of the CDR3 is TGTGCCAGCAGTTCTCACTCCGGGACCATGAGTCACGAGCAGTACTTC.

This chain uses TRBV29-1 with TRBJ1-1; 8 bases are a match to TRBD1. Germline CDR1 reads SQVTM; CDR2 reads ANQGSEA. The CDR3 contains 14 residues. J gave up 12 bases and V 1 base, and 13 bases lay outside the gene matches. The CDR3 sequence is CSVEVGQGGGGTFF. DNA for the CDR3: TGCAGCGTTGAAGTAGGACAGGGAGGGGGTGGGACTTTCTTT. The full variable domain, in which reference TRBV29-1 and TRBJ1-1 provide the parts outside the CDR3, is SAVISQKPSRDICQRGTSLTIQCQVDSQVTMMFWYRQQPGQSLTLIATANQGSEATYESGFVIDKFPISRPNLTFSTLTVSNMSPEDSSIYLCSVEVGQGGGGTFFGQGTRLTVV.

The chain uses TRBV5-4 and TRBJ2-1; a weak D match, TRBD1 (5 bases). The length of the CDR3 is 17 residues. The V end lost 0 bases, the J end lost 5 bases, and 18 bases lay between the germline ends. CDR1 and CDR2 (germline): SGHNT, YYREEE (reference sequence). In nucleotides, the CDR3 is TGTGCCAGCAGCTTGGTAAGGGGCATCCGCTTCGACAATGAGCAGTTCTTC. Its protein product is CASSLVRGIRFDNEQFF.

The chain employs TRBV5-6 and TRBJ2-3; 10 nucleotides match TRBD2. The V segment lost 0 bases and the J segment 1 base; nucleotides outside the gene matches: 8. Per germline, CDR1 SGHDT and CDR2 YYEEEE. The CDR3 has 18 amino acids. The CDR3 reads CASSLAVASGSGTDTQYF. The CDR3 DNA is TGTGCCAGCAGCTTGGCCGTTGCTAGCGGGAGCGGCACAGATACGCAGTATTTT.

This rearrangement joins TRBV4-3 to TRBJ2-1; 7 bases agree with TRBD2. The junction had 13 bases not matched to a gene; V was cut back by 0 bases and J by 2 bases. Germline CDR1 LGHNA, CDR2 YSLEER. This CDR3 is 19 amino acids long. CDR3 residues: CASSQDRNSGRPTYNEQFF. For the CDR3, the DNA is TGCGCCAGCAGCCAAGATCGGAATAGCGGGCGCCCTACCTACAATGAGCAGTTCTTC.

The V gene is TRBV2, the J gene TRBJ2-1; D not resolved. Germline V gene data show CDR1 as SNHLY and CDR2 as FYNNEI. The V end lost 4 bases, the J end lost 10 bases, and 5 bases lay between the germline ends. The CDR3 sequence is 10 residues long. The CDR3 reads CASSAREQFF. The CDR3 bases are TGTGCCAGCAGTGCAAGGGAGCAGTTCTTC. Filled out from reference TRBV2 and TRBJ2-1, the complete variable domain reads EPEVTQTPSHQVTQMGQEVILRCVPISNHLYFYWYRQILGQKVEFLVSFYNNEISEKSEIFDDQFSVERPDGSNFTLKIRSTKLEDSAMYFCASSAREQFFGPGTRLTVL.

The J gene is TRBJ1-2, the V gene TRBV7-8; the D gene is possibly TRBD1 (5 bases). The CDR3 extends over 14 amino acids. Germline values: CDR1 SGHVS, CDR2 FQNEAQ. Trimming removed 5 bases from V and 1 base from J, with 11 bases in between. The CDR3 bases are TGTGCCAGCAGCCCGGGACGGCTTAACTATGGCTACACCTTC. As protein: CASSPGRLNYGYTF.

The table lists this clone with a count of one. The V gene is TRBV7-2, the J gene TRBJ1-2, with a tentative D call TRBD1 (6 bases). The CDR3 contains 15 residues. Germline V gene sequence: CDR1 SGHTA, CDR2 FQGNSA. Trimming took off 3 bases at V and 4 bases at J, with 15 bases between the two ends. The CDR3 sequence is CASSFSGGRGYGYTF. As DNA, the CDR3 is TGTGCCAGCAGCTTTAGTGGGGGGCGCGGCTATGGCTACACCTTC.

J is TRBJ2-4 and V is TRBV10-3; D unresolved. The CDR3 length is 13 residues. The ends were cut back, 5 bases at V and 6 bases at J, with 11 bases in the middle. Germline V gene sequence: CDR1 ENHRY, CDR2 SYGVKD. The CDR3: CAISSEAGNIQYF. The CDR3 nucleotides read TGTGCCATCAGTAGCGAGGCAGGAAACATTCAGTACTTC.

This chain uses TRBV19 with TRBJ2-5; perhaps TRBD2 as D (6 bases). CDR1 and CDR2 (germline): LNHDA, SQIVND (reference sequence). The ends were cut back, 5 bases at V and 2 bases at J, with 9 bases in the middle. The CDR3 consists of 13 residues. CDR3 residues: CASSGDWQETQYF. The CDR3 region has the DNA TGTGCCAGTAGTGGGGACTGGCAAGAGACCCAGTACTTC.

The chain joins TRBV6-1 to TRBJ1-2, with unresolved D. Between the trimmed V and J ends, which lost 3 bases and 2 bases, there was a span of 7 bases. CDR1 MNHNS and CDR2 SASEGT come from the germline V gene. The CDR3 has 13 residues. DNA of the CDR3: TGTGCCAGCAGTGAGCGGAGAAACTATGGCTACACCTTC. This translates into CASSERRNYGYTF.

This sequence joins TRBV2 and TRBJ2-7; a possible D gene is TRBD2 (6 bases). Trimming left V 7 bases short and J 3 bases short, with 16 bases between. The CDR3 is 14 residues long. Germline CDR1 SNHLY, CDR2 FYNNEI. CDR3 protein: CASKGGGLGYEQYF. CDR3 coding DNA: TGTGCCAGCAAGGGTGGAGGGCTGGGCTACGAGCAGTACTTC.

The V call is TRBV30, the J call TRBJ2-3; 13 positions agree with TRBD2. CDR1 and CDR2 (germline): GTSNPN, SVGIG (reference sequence). The V segment lost 5 bases and the J segment 5 bases; nucleotides outside the gene matches: 7. The CDR3 totals 15 residues. For the CDR3, the DNA is TGTGCCTGGGGAGGACTAGCGGGAGCGGGAGATACGCAGTATTTT. This encodes CAWGGLAGAGDTQYF.

The CDR3 loop reads CASSFSYEQYF. The DNA of the CDR3 is TGTGCCAGCAGCTTCTCCTACGAGCAGTACTTC. The chain links TRBV7-2 to TRBJ2-7; D is undetermined. CDR3 length: 11 residues. V was cut by 3 bases and J by 0 bases, with 0 bases left in between. Germline V lookup: CDR1 SGHTA, CDR2 FQGNSA.

The chain links TRBV11-1 to TRBJ2-7; D perhaps matches TRBD2 (6 bases). This CDR3 comprises 16 residues. Germline-derived CDR1 and CDR2 are SGHAT and FQDESV (reference sequence). Trimming stripped 6 bases from V and 5 bases from J, with 23 bases between. The CDR3 is CASSPGVGGPVDEQYF. DNA of the CDR3: TGTGCCAGCAGTCCTGGAGTGGGAGGCCCCGTCGACGAGCAGTACTTC.

This clone was seen more than once but under ten times. This chain joins TRBV4-2 and TRBJ2-1; TRBD2 is a possible D gene (5 bases). The CDR3 totals 16 residues. Per germline, CDR1 LGHNA and CDR2 YNFKEQ. The ends were cut back, 4 bases at V and 7 bases at J, with 20 bases in the middle. The CDR3 region is CASSPARGSQQNEQFF. CDR3 coding DNA: TGTGCCAGCAGCCCAGCCCGCGGGTCCCAGCAAAATGAGCAGTTCTTC.

The chain is built from TRBV29-1 and TRBJ2-7; 9 positions agree with TRBD1. The CDR3 length is 14 residues. V shed 6 bases, J shed 3 bases, and the junction held 9 bases outside the gene matches. The germline CDR1 and CDR2 sequences are SQVTM and ANQGSEA. The CDR3 nucleotides read TGCAGCGTGACCGGTGGGACAGGGATCTACGAGCAGTACTTC. It translates to CSVTGGTGIYEQYF.